Detailed here is one T cell receptor (beta chain). The sample holds a few counts of this clonotype. This clone's antigen is unknown. Base-call qualities are not available, and no considerably larger clone is one nucleotide away. This sample is drawn from a study of early T cells in non-severe SARS-CoV-2 infection (dated by TCRdb to the early 2020s). Background for the entire study: Because TCR sequencing was done on bulk RNA from unsorted whole blood, the alpha and beta chains could not be paired.

What the authors observed across the whole study: VDJdb matching was skewed toward anti-spike CD8 responses and likely underestimated virus-specific expansions, missing private and CD4 specificities.

The method behind the library was 5' RACE. The instrument was a NextSeq 500. To correct for sequencing error and PCR bias, the TCR library protocol tagged individual cDNA molecules with unique molecular identifiers. TCR alpha and beta chains were both sequenced, and the abundances of alpha and beta sequences in each sample were closely correlated with each other. As for the authors' bioinformatics: V gene, J gene and CDR3 annotation of TCR sequences was performed with Decombinator V4. TCRs were defined as expanded if a significant change between any two time points was detected under a Poisson model with p below 0.0001. TCR abundances were normalised to the total number of TCRs sequenced per sample and expressed as counts per million. VDJdb, accessed 1 November 2021, was searched for CMV, EBV and SARS-CoV-2 annotated TCRs, excluding TCRs annotated for multiple antigens. The public reads were quality trimmed at Q25 with fastp and then assembled into clones with MiXCR by TCRdb, keeping productive beta chains. Rows with a matching CDR3 protein are joined into one entry that keeps the most common DNA and genes. What appears here as the V and J calls and clone size reflects TCRdb's work, not the paper's. Across this sample there are about 36,000 distinct CDR3 sequences, with 6.8% seen only once. The ten largest clonotypes hold around a quarter of the sample.

Set within a cohort of healthcare workers in London, UK, this nested case-control study involved weekly PCR testing of nasopharyngeal swabs along with blood sampling. Between 23 and 31 March 2020, the week of the UK lockdown, healthcare workers were enrolled and then followed up weekly for as long as 16 weeks. The sequence derives from an adult who was a healthcare worker with PCR-confirmed SARS-CoV-2 infection or an uninfected control (not recorded which). The sample in question was whole blood, obtained at baseline.

Here the CDR3 is given as CASSSRDTLYNEQFF. Read as DNA, the sequence is TGTGCCAGCAGCAGCAGGGACACCCTCTACAATGAGCAGTTCTTC. The chain was built from TRBV7-2 and TRBJ2-1; perhaps TRBD1 is the D gene, with 6 bases matching. Reading from cysteine to phenylalanine, the CDR3 counts 15 amino acids. The sequence is cut down to CDR3 DNA, 45 bases in frame from base 1. V lost 5 bases and J lost 3 bases; the stretch between them is 14 bases long. Taken from the germline V gene, the CDR1 and CDR2 loops are SGHTA and FQGNSA.